The sample holds a few counts of the clone carrying this T cell receptor (beta chain). What it recognizes is unknown. MiXCR, applied by TCRdb to the reads, yields one record per CDR3 protein. The sample includes about a million distinct CDR3 sequences, roughly a third of them seen just once. The data were taken from a study of T cell repertoires in cytomegalovirus infection. Background on the study: In public TCR beta signatures, there were indications of both CMV infection and matching HLA type.

V lost 3 bases to trimming and J lost 0 bases, with 9 bases between them. Germline lookup yields CDR1 SGHVT and CDR2 SQSDAQ. There are 15 residues in the CDR3. Here the sequenced sample was cultured CD8+ T cells from PBMCs, taken from culture after CMV antigen stimulation. This clonotype was sampled from a human donor in good health (CMV status not recorded). Some clones in this sample may be carry-over from other donors' samples. This chain connects TRBV7-4 to TRBJ2-1; D ambiguous. The CDR3 here is CASSLPWSSYNEQFF. For the CDR3, the DNA is TGTGCCAGCAGCTTGCCCTGGAGCTCCTACAATGAGCAGTTCTTC.